The rows below give T cell receptor beta chains drawn from one sample of a study of CD8+CD57+ T cells in acquired aplastic anemia. TCRdb passed the reads through MiXCR, listing each CDR3 protein once. The sample has 150,000 or so distinct CDR3 sequences; about 45% are singletons. The sample comprised sorted CD4+, CD8+, or CD8+CD57+ T cells (not recorded which) from PBMCs. These TCRs come from a human donor with aplastic anemia. The CDR3 runs from the conserved cysteine through the conserved F or W. Each record gives: clone size, V gene, D gene, J gene, CDR3 protein, CDR3 DNA. D genes are given only for firm matches. Rows may omit the clone size; those that give it use once, few, many or a size class.

clone size: NA; V gene: TRBV15; D gene: NA; J gene: TRBJ2-5; CDR3 protein: CATSRGQIETQYF; CDR3 DNA: TGTGCCACCAGCAGAGGACAGATCGAGACCCAGTACTTC
clone size: NA; V gene: TRBV7-9; D gene: NA; J gene: TRBJ2-7; CDR3 protein: CASSLAQGYEQYF; CDR3 DNA: TGTGCCAGCAGCTTAGCGCAGGGGTACGAGCAGTACTTC
clone size: NA; V gene: TRBV2; D gene: NA; J gene: TRBJ1-1; CDR3 protein: CASSEGRVTEAFF; CDR3 DNA: TGTGCCAGCAGTGAGGGGAGGGTGACTGAAGCTTTCTTT
clone size: once; V gene: TRBV6-5; D gene: NA; J gene: TRBJ1-6; CDR3 protein: CASSYSNRDDSPLHF; CDR3 DNA: TGTGCCAGCAGTTACTCGAACAGGGATGATTCACCCCTCCACTTT
clone size: NA; V gene: TRBV24-1; D gene: TRBD1; J gene: TRBJ2-4; CDR3 protein: CAASDRVDEQSF; CDR3 DNA: TGTGCCGCCAGCGACAGGGTAGATGAGCAGTCCTTC
clone size: many; V gene: TRBV10-3; D gene: TRBD1; J gene: TRBJ2-5; CDR3 protein: CAISALETGSQETQYF; CDR3 DNA: TGTGCCATCAGTGCTCTGGAGACAGGGAGCCAAGAGACCCAGTACTTC
clone size: many; V gene: TRBV4-3; D gene: NA; J gene: TRBJ1-6; CDR3 protein: CASSQTSAGDSPLHF; CDR3 DNA: TGCGCCAGCAGCCAGACCTCGGCGGGGGATTCACCCCTCCACTTT
clone size: many; V gene: TRBV24-1; D gene: NA; J gene: TRBJ1-5; CDR3 protein: CATSEVEHQPQHF; CDR3 DNA: TGTGCCACCAGTGAGGTAGAACATCAGCCCCAGCATTTT
clone size: NA; V gene: TRBV24-1; D gene: NA; J gene: TRBJ2-1; CDR3 protein: CATSDSGYNEQFF; CDR3 DNA: TGTGCCACCAGTGATTCAGGGTACAATGAGCAGTTCTTC
clone size: NA; V gene: TRBV10-2; D gene: NA; J gene: TRBJ1-5; CDR3 protein: CASSDGLNQPQHF; CDR3 DNA: TGCGCCAGCAGTGACGGCTTAAATCAGCCCCAGCATTTT
clone size: NA; V gene: TRBV7-8; D gene: TRBD1; J gene: TRBJ2-2; CDR3 protein: CASSFRDRDTGELFF; CDR3 DNA: TGTGCCAGCAGCTTCCGGGACAGGGACACCGGGGAGCTGTTTTTT
clone size: NA; V gene: TRBV29-1; D gene: NA; J gene: TRBJ2-1; CDR3 protein: CGGAWYNEQFF; CDR3 DNA: TGCGGGGGGGCATGGTACAATGAGCAGTTCTTC
clone size: many; V gene: TRBV20-1; D gene: NA; J gene: TRBJ2-3; CDR3 protein: CSARESDTQYF; CDR3 DNA: TGCAGTGCTAGGGAGTCAGATACGCAGTATTTT
clone size: NA; V gene: TRBV19; D gene: TRBD2; J gene: TRBJ2-7; CDR3 protein: CASSIGGASSEQYF; CDR3 DNA: TGTGCCAGTAGTATCGGGGGGGCTAGCTCCGAGCAGTACTTC
clone size: NA; V gene: TRBV7-2; D gene: NA; J gene: TRBJ2-3; CDR3 protein: CASSPRANEQYF; CDR3 DNA: TGTGCCAGCAGCCCCAGGGCCAATGAGCAGTATTTT
clone size: NA; V gene: TRBV4-2; D gene: TRBD1; J gene: TRBJ2-7; CDR3 protein: CASSLMTGGWEQYF; CDR3 DNA: TGTGCCAGCAGCCTCATGACAGGGGGATGGGAGCAGTACTTC
clone size: many; V gene: TRBV5-8; D gene: NA; J gene: TRBJ2-2; CDR3 protein: CASSQGRGAPGELFF; CDR3 DNA: TGTGCCAGCAGCCAGGGGAGGGGGGCACCCGGGGAGCTGTTTTTT